This T cell receptor beta chain was sequenced during a study of neoadjuvant anti-PD-1 for oral cavity cancer. On the study more broadly: Patients mostly received three to four biweekly nivolumab doses at 3 mg/kg before surgery.

Data came from immunoSEQ multiplex PCR; TCRdb stores just in-frame clones and leaves some out. The sample lists tens of thousands of clones; roughly nine tenths were seen once. Sample time point: after neoadjuvant nivolumab, at surgical resection. PBMCs were not maintained or expanded in culture before analysis. Study outcomes and limitations: Higher pretreatment Treg/Th17 ratios tracked higher pretreatment blood clonality.

As regards this clone: Its target is unknown.

Germline CDR1 reads MDHEN; CDR2 reads SYDVKM. This CDR3 has 12 amino acids. Deletions cut 4 bases from V and 1 base from J, with 4 bases between. The V and J genes are TRBV28 and TRBJ2-5; no reliable D call. Material: PBMCs, obtained after nivolumab (anti-PD-1) treatment. This TCR was sampled from a person aged 35 to 85 with oral cavity squamous cell carcinoma. Written as DNA, the CDR3 is TGTGCCAGCAGTTGGGCCCAAGAGACCCAGTACTTC. Translating gives CASSWAQETQYF.